Below, one T cell receptor beta chain is given with its context. The Seattle patients, enrolled during active infection, were followed longitudinally. The data originate from a study of blood T cell repertoires in COVID-19. Overall study context: The United States, Italy and Spain supplied acute and convalescent COVID-19 samples. In each case, the material was cDNA or gDNA derived from T cells, B-cell-depleted T cells, or PBMCs.

The germline V gene has CDR1 LGHDT and CDR2 YNNKEL (reference sequence). This CDR3 has 13 residues. The V gene lost 1 base and the J gene lost 7 bases, with 10 bases spanning the gap. Original processing notes: The assay estimated nucleated cells by amplifying reference gene primers. The assay was immunoSEQ multiplex PCR, and TCRdb's table has in-frame clones only and misses some. That table gives V, J and clone size, and the DNA gave D and trimming. The data hold 250,000 to 350,000 clones, with roughly 90% observed a single time. The sequenced sample consisted of peripheral blood. The clonotype was recovered from a woman younger than 45 with COVID-19, enrolled during active disease. The chain uses TRBV3-1 (or the pseudogene TRBV3-2) and TRBJ1-1, with D unresolved. CDR3 DNA sequence: TGTGCCAGCAGCCAAGCCGGGCGGGGTGAAGCTTTCTTT. It specifies CASSQAGRGEAFF.